This T cell receptor (beta chain) was sequenced during a study of OX40 agonist ivuxolimab in advanced cancers. Deletions cut 4 bases from V and 7 bases from J, with 15 bases between. The CDR3 runs 13 residues. CDR1 is SGHKS, CDR2 YYEKEE, per germline (reference sequence). TCRdb keeps only in-frame clones here, not all; method: immunoSEQ multiplex PCR. This table holds over 45,000 clones, over 80% found once. This TCR derives from an adult with an advanced solid tumor such as melanoma, head and neck, liver or kidney cancer. The chain has TRBV5-5 and TRBJ2-7; D gene ambiguous. The sample here was CD4+ or CD8+ T cells sorted from blood, taken in a trial of the OX40 agonist ivuxolimab. The CDR3 region is CASSIRPMWEQYF. Written as DNA, the CDR3 is TGTGCCAGCAGCATAAGGCCTATGTGGGAGCAGTACTTC.